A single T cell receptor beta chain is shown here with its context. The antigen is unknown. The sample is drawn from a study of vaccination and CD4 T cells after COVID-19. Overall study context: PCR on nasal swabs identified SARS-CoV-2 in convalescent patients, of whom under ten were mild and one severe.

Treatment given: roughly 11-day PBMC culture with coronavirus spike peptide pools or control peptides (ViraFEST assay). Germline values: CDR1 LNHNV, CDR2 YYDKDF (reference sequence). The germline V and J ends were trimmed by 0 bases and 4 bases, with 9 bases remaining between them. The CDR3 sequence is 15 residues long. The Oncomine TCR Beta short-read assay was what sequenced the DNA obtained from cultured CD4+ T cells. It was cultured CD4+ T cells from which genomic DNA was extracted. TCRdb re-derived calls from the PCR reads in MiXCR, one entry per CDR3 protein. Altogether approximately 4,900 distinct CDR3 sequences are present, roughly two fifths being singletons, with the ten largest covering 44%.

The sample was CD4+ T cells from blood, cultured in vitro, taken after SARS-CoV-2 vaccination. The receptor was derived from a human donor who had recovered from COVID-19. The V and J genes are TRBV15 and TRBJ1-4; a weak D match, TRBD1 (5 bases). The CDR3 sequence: CATSRDRAGNEKLFF. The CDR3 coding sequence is TGTGCCACCAGCAGAGACAGGGCCGGTAATGAAAAACTGTTTTTT. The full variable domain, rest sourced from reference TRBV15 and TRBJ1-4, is DAMVIQNPRYQVTQFGKPVTLSCSQTLNHNVMYWYQQKSSQAPKLLFHYYDKDFNNEADTPDNFQSRRPNTSFCFLDIRSPGLGDTAMYLCATSRDRAGNEKLFFGSGTQLSVL.